This TCR beta chain was sequenced during a study of blood T cell repertoires in COVID-19. The germline gives CDR1 MNHEY, CDR2 SVGEGT. V lost 0 bases and J 8 bases, leaving 17 bases between the germline ends. CDR3 size: 16 residues. Assay: immunoSEQ multiplex PCR; the TCRdb copy retains only in-frame clones and omits some. The data show 270,000 or so clones, 80% to 90% seen once. The chain combines TRBV6-2 or TRBV6-3 with TRBJ2-1; perhaps TRBD2 as D (6 bases). The specimen sequenced was peripheral blood. This receptor was taken from a woman in her twenties or thirties with COVID-19, enrolled during active disease. The CDR3 nucleotides read TGTGCCAGCAGTTACTCGATGGACTACCCAAGCGATGAGCAGTTCTTC. Residues: CASSYSMDYPSDEQFF.